At least ten counts were recorded for the clone carrying this TCR beta chain. The data originate from a study of T cells in Graves' hyperthyroidism and ophthalmopathy. The TCR beta CDR3 regions underwent amplification using RNA transcripts as the source. First-round RT-PCR with HTBI primers amplified the TCR CDR3 region. TCRdb used MiXCR to reprocess the multiplex PCR reads, holding one entry per CDR3 protein. The data contain about 200,000 distinct CDR3 sequences, 17% of them seen just once; the ten biggest clones take up 53%. Graves' hyperthyroidism without ophthalmopathy progression within 18 months was termed stable. Diagnoses were made from clinical symptoms, serum measures (thyroxine and TRAb), thyroid ultrasound and orbital computed tomography. Sequencing used blood. The origin of this receptor is a woman aged 50 to 65 with Graves' hyperthyroidism.

The CDR3 coding sequence is TGTGCCAGCAGCTCGCCGGGACTAGCGGGAGGGCGAAATGAGCAGTTCTTC. Its translation: CASSSPGLAGGRNEQFF. The chain employs TRBV11-3 and TRBJ2-1, with TRBD2 matching 16 bases. The V gene end was trimmed by 4 bases and the J gene end by 7 bases; junction bases not matched to a gene: 7. The CDR3 runs 17 residues. CDR1 and CDR2 from the germline V gene are SGHNT and YENEEA.